The 23 T cell receptor beta chains reported below all come from one sample, sequenced in a study of response to subunit inactivated influenza vaccine. Using its own MiXCR run on the RT-PCR reads, TCRdb lists one record per CDR3 protein. The sample consists of approximately 500,000 distinct CDR3 sequences, around 25% of them appearing once. This sample also appeared in a second study, on T cells expressing NK-cell markers. From that second work: The TCR beta cDNA came from 5'RACE template switching with UMIs.

Sample: CD4+ T cells sorted from PBMCs, taken approximately 13 days after vaccination. These receptors were collected from a man over 45 who received an inactivated influenza vaccine.

This clonotype was picked up one time. CDR3 sequence reads: CASSPGERELAQYF. The CDR3 DNA reads TGTGCCAGCAGCCCTGGTGAGCGGGAGCTCGCCCAGTACTTC. The rearrangement uses TRBV4-2 and TRBJ2-5, with 8 bases lining up with TRBD2. CDR1 LGHNA and CDR2 YNFKEQ come from the germline V gene. The V segment lost 4 bases and the J segment 9 bases; nucleotides outside the gene matches: 10. This CDR3 has 14 residues.

This clonotype appeared a few times. DNA for the CDR3: TGTGCCAGCAGCCGGGCCCCTAGCGTTACCAGCACAGATACGCAGTATTTT. This translates into CASSRAPSVTSTDTQYF. This rearrangement joins TRBV27 to TRBJ2-3; D might be TRBD2 (6 bases). The V end lost 6 bases, the J end lost 0 bases, and 19 bases lay between the germline ends. The V gene's germline CDR1 is MNHEY and CDR2 SMNVEV (reference sequence). The CDR3 consists of 17 residues.

The chain links TRBV28 to TRBJ2-3; D not resolved. Trimming took 3 bases from V and 0 from J, leaving 10 bases between them. The CDR3 has 15 amino acids. The V gene's germline CDR1 is MDHEN and CDR2 SYDVKM. CDR3 coding DNA: TGTGCCAGCAGTTTGTTAGGAACCAGCACAGATACGCAGTATTTT. This sequence encodes CASSLLGTSTDTQYF.

This chain links TRBV20-1 with TRBJ2-5; 10 bases map to TRBD2. The CDR3 contains 15 residues. The V gene end was trimmed by 1 base and the J gene end by 0 bases; junction bases not matched to a gene: 2. Germline CDR1 and CDR2: DFQATT and SNEGSKA (reference sequence). CDR3 bases: TGCAGTGCTAGAGTACTAGCGGGGTACCAAGAGACCCAGTACTTC. Translation: CSARVLAGYQETQYF.

V gene TRBV5-4 combines with J gene TRBJ2-7; no clear D. V was pared by 4 bases and J by 7 bases, with 15 bases between. Germline V gene data show CDR1 as SGHNT and CDR2 as YYREEE (reference sequence). This CDR3 has 13 amino acids. This CDR3 reads CASSQSGVLEQYF. The CDR3 bases are TGTGCCAGCAGCCAAAGTGGGGTCTTGGAGCAGTACTTC.

This chain uses TRBV5-1 with TRBJ2-5; 7 bases match TRBD1. V lost 4 bases, J lost 3 bases, and 6 bases stayed unmatched. The CDR3 runs to 14 residues. Germline-derived CDR1 and CDR2 are SGHRS and YFSETQ. CDR3 sequence (DNA): TGCGCCAGCAGCATCGACAGGGTGGAAGAGACCCAGTACTTC. Translating gives CASSIDRVEETQYF.

The rearrangement uses TRBV29-1 and TRBJ1-2; D gene unclear. With 0 bases removed from V and 2 bases from J, the gap between germline ends came to 10 bases. CDR3 length equals 14 residues. The V gene's germline CDR1 is SQVTM and CDR2 ANQGSEA. For the CDR3, the DNA is TGCAGCGTTGAAGAGATGGGCCCCAACTATGGCTACACCTTC. This gives the protein CSVEEMGPNYGYTF.

Only a few counts were recorded for this clonotype. V is TRBV29-1 and J is TRBJ2-2; unclear D gene. The germline V and J ends were trimmed by 4 bases and 3 bases, with 6 bases remaining between them. Germline lookup yields CDR1 SQVTM and CDR2 ANQGSEA. The CDR3 consists of 12 residues. Here the CDR3 reads CSVGLHTGELFF. CDR3 in DNA: TGCAGCGTTGGCCTGCACACCGGGGAGCTGTTTTTT.

This clonotype has a handful of counts. The V call is TRBV18, the J call TRBJ1-4; D perhaps matches TRBD1 (5 bases). The V and J ends lost 0 bases and 7 bases respectively, with 15 bases between them. CDR3 length: 16 amino acids. Germline CDR1 is KGHSH and CDR2 is LQKENI. CDR3 nucleotides: TGTGCCAGCTCACCACCGCCGGGGCTAAGAGGTGAAAAACTGTTTTTT. Translation: CASSPPPGLRGEKLFF.

This clonotype was seen more than once but under ten times. V and J are TRBV11-2 and TRBJ1-2; 7 bases agree with TRBD1. The CDR3 runs to 16 residues. Germline CDR1 reads SGHAT; CDR2 reads FQNNGV. V lost 1 base to trimming and J lost 4 bases; unmatched junction nucleotides: 9. CDR3 sequence (DNA): TGTGCCAGCAGCTTAGCCCCGTCAGGGGGGGCCTATGGCTACACCTTC. Its protein is CASSLAPSGGAYGYTF.

J is TRBJ2-5 and V is TRBV29-1; D gene uncertain. The CDR3 loop spans 12 amino acids. Germline V CDR1 and CDR2: SQVTM, ANQGSEA. Trimming removed 2 bases at V and 5 bases at J, with 9 bases between. CDR3 protein: CSVESGYETQYF. As DNA, the CDR3 is TGCAGCGTTGAATCAGGCTACGAGACCCAGTACTTC.

The CDR3, as DNA: TGTGCCAGTAGTGTACCCCCCAGGGTTCCCGGGGAGCTGTTTTTT. It encodes CASSVPPRVPGELFF. V is TRBV19 and J is TRBJ2-2; the D gene is possibly TRBD1 (5 bases). The germline V gene encodes CDR1 LNHDA and CDR2 SQIVND (reference sequence). The ends were cut back, 5 bases at V and 6 bases at J, with 16 bases in the middle. The CDR3 sequence is 15 residues long.

The genes are TRBV4-3 and TRBJ2-1; D is ambiguous. Germline V gene lookup returns CDR1 LGHNA and CDR2 YSLEER. Trimming pared 4 bases from V and 8 bases from J, leaving 12 bases between. This CDR3 has 13 amino acids. The CDR3 DNA sequence: TGCGCCAGCAGCCTAGGTAGGGCCTATGAGCAGTTCTTC. It is translated as CASSLGRAYEQFF.

In this sample, this clonotype turned up many times. CDR3 loop: CSASSSQRGGETQYF. The CDR3 nucleotides are TGCAGTGCTAGTTCTAGCCAGAGGGGTGGTGAGACCCAGTACTTC. The chain joins TRBV20-1 to TRBJ2-5; D may correspond to TRBD1 or TRBD2 (5 bases each). Per germline, CDR1 DFQATT and CDR2 SNEGSKA (reference sequence). This CDR3 spans 15 amino acids. V was cut by 3 bases and J by 5 bases, with 19 bases left in between.

The count of this clonotype is one. The chain carries TRBV20-1 and TRBJ2-5; the D gene is possibly TRBD2 (6 bases). V shed 5 bases and J shed 5 bases, with 18 bases lying between them. Germline V gene sequence: CDR1 DFQATT, CDR2 SNEGSKA (reference sequence). The length of the CDR3 is 14 residues. The DNA of the CDR3 is TGCAGTGCTCTTGCACTAGCCCCGCCGGAGACCCAGTACTTC. Amino acid sequence: CSALALAPPETQYF.

This clonotype has a handful of counts. The chain carries TRBV20-1 and TRBJ2-7; TRBD2 might be the D (6 bases). Germline loops: CDR1 DFQATT, CDR2 SNEGSKA (reference sequence). The CDR3 is 13 amino acids. Trimming left V 6 bases short and J 4 bases short, with 16 bases between. CDR3 loop: CSASSGHTYEQYF. CDR3 nucleotides: TGCAGTGCGAGTAGCGGACATACTTACGAGCAGTACTTC.

This clonotype was seen only a few times. The chain recombines TRBV12-3 or TRBV12-4 with TRBJ1-1; no definite D call. Trimming removed 5 bases from V and 1 base from J, with 14 bases in between. The CDR3 totals 15 residues. In DNA, the CDR3 is TGTGCCAGCAGTGGGTTCGGCAGGACGAACACTGAAGCTTTCTTT. Translation: CASSGFGRTNTEAFF.

V usage is TRBV10-3 and J usage is TRBJ2-3; D not certain. Germline V lookup: CDR1 ENHRY, CDR2 SYGVKD. Deletions cut 0 bases from V and 4 bases from J, with 8 bases between. The CDR3 contains 14 residues. The CDR3 here is CAISESLDADTQYF. CDR3 nucleotides: TGTGCCATCAGTGAGTCGCTAGATGCAGATACGCAGTATTTT.

The rearrangement joins TRBV6-1 to TRBJ2-6; D may be TRBD1 (6 bases). The CDR3 loop spans 15 amino acids. V lost 6 bases and J lost 5, with 14 bases in between. Germline CDR1 and CDR2: MNHNS and SASEGT. The CDR3 spells CASRSRGNRANVLTF. The CDR3 DNA is TGTGCCAGCAGATCAAGGGGGAACCGGGCCAACGTCCTGACTTTC.

V is TRBV20-1 and J is TRBJ2-2, with 9 bases identical to TRBD2. The CDR3 totals 15 residues. V lost 4 bases and J lost 6; bases outside the gene matches: 9. CDR1 is DFQATT and CDR2 is SNEGSKA in the germline V gene (reference sequence). DNA of the CDR3: TGCAGTGCTAAACCTAGCGGGGTACAATCCGGGGAGCTGTTTTTT. Translation gives CSAKPSGVQSGELFF.

A few counts support this clonotype. CDR3 nucleotide sequence: TGTGCCAGCAGTGAAGACCCTAGCGGGGTCTACAATGAGCAGTTCTTC. It is translated as CASSEDPSGVYNEQFF. The chain has TRBV2 and TRBJ2-1; 9 nucleotides align to TRBD2. Germline CDR1 is SNHLY and CDR2 is FYNNEI. CDR3 length equals 16 residues. The V and J ends lost 1 base and 3 bases, in that order; junction bases with no gene match: 4.

The gene calls are TRBV7-2 and TRBJ1-2, with D perhaps TRBD1 (6 bases). This CDR3 region has 18 residues. Trimming left V 0 bases short and J 0 bases short, with 17 bases between. CDR1 is SGHTA, CDR2 FQGNSA, per germline. CDR3 nucleotide sequence: TGTGCCAGCAGCTTAGCGATGGGTTGGACAGCTTCTAACTATGGCTACACCTTC. It is translated as CASSLAMGWTASNYGYTF.

This clonotype was recorded a few times. This sequence joins TRBV4-1 and TRBJ1-4; no firm D call. V lost 1 base and J 4 bases, leaving 7 bases between the germline ends. Germline V lookup: CDR1 MGHRA, CDR2 YSYEKL. The CDR3 covers 14 residues. The CDR3: CASSQGTSNEKLFF. CDR3 in DNA: TGCGCCAGCAGCCAAGGAACGAGTAATGAAAAACTGTTTTTT.